This TCR beta chain was profiled in a study of radiotherapy plus CTLA-4 blockade in lung cancer listed by TCRdb under 2018. Regarding the research as a whole: Among the enrolled patients, approximately 18% had an objective response, and about 30% reached disease control.

The library was made by the immunoSEQ multiplex PCR assay. TCRdb re-hosts the immuneACCESS table, in-frame sequences only. Its copies lack some clones; in the studies checked, an unresolved V gene accounts for under half of them, and the cause for the rest is not known. For this sample the table gives some 90,000 clones, of which around 83% were detected only once. The ten biggest clones cover 0.75% to 0.85% of the sample. In the case of this clone: Its cognate antigen has yet to be identified. There are no base qualities to consult, and no much larger clone falls within one base.

The study evaluated CTLA-4 blockade (ipilimumab) given together with focal radiation therapy in patients who had chemo-refractory metastatic non-small-cell lung cancer. V loses 0 bases at its end and J loses 1 base; junction bases beyond the gene matches: 5. Spanning cysteine to phenylalanine, the CDR3 consists of 18 amino acids. Of all the DNA, just the CDR3 is kept, 54 bases in frame from base 1. Looking up the germline V gene yields CDR1 SGHRS and CDR2 YFSETQ. Beyond this particular receptor, the publication reports: After treatment with radiotherapy and ipilimumab, TCR clones that came from tumors expanded in the peripheral blood. Early dynamic changes in blood T cell clones, together with increased serum interferon-beta after radiation, were reported as the strongest predictors of response.

This receptor was identified in a human donor with non-small cell lung cancer who had stable disease on radiotherapy plus ipilimumab. The chain is assembled from TRBV5-1 and TRBJ1-3, with 12 central nucleotides matching TRBD1. The source was peripheral blood, collected from a patient treated with radiotherapy plus ipilimumab. CDR3 reads: CASSLGDRGPLSGNTIYF. The bases are TGCGCCAGCAGCTTGGGGGACAGGGGGCCCTTATCTGGAAACACCATATATTTT.